The rows below give T cell receptor beta chains drawn from one sample of a study of beta chain features in type 1 diabetes. Data came from immunoSEQ multiplex PCR; TCRdb stores just in-frame clones and leaves some out. The repertoire holds hundreds of thousands of clones, around 30% seen once, with about 0.065% in the top ten. The source material was naive CD4+ T cells from blood. All receptors come from a man between 18 and 29 years old in good health. The conserved cysteine and the conserved F or W are not part of the CDR3 here. Each record gives: V gene, CDR3 protein.

>TRBV7-2
ASSSLAGGADTQY
>TRBV2
ASRTSVETQY
>TRBV5-1
ASSLDRQADTQY
>TRBV7-9
ASSRLGDSQETQY
>TRBV7-2
ASSFAGPNEKLF
>TRBV9
ASSASPYNEQF
>TRBV5-4
ASSFDSNEQF
>TRBV30
AWSLLRNTEAF
>TRBV4-3
ASSQDRVPSYEQY
>TRBV13
ASSLFREFSDEQY
>TRBV4-3
ASSPGTGGGHEQY
>TRBV6-1
ASSEGAARPQH
>TRBV15
ATSRDTGLRIVYEQY
>TRBV15
ATSRVRDTQY
>TRBV20-1
SAGTWGEQY
>TRBV18
ASSPLQGAEQF
>TRBV4-1
ASRIRGWGEKLF
>TRBV30
AWSDGLSGNTIY
>TRBV14
ASSLTYEQY
>TRBV13
ASSLRRLSGANVLT
>TRBV10-3
AISEGGAETQY
>TRBV29-1
SVGTSGRSWEQY